This T cell receptor beta chain was captured by sequencing in a study of blood T cell repertoires in COVID-19. The J segment lost 7 bases and the V segment lost 2 bases, leaving 8 bases of the junction unmatched. The CDR3 length is 16 residues. Germline-derived CDR1 and CDR2 are MNHEY and SMNVEV (reference sequence). This clone occurred a few times. Only in-frame clones appear in the TCRdb table, and some are missing; sequencing was by immunoSEQ multiplex PCR. The sample yields approximately 170,000 clones, roughly 80% seen once. The chain carries TRBV27 and TRBJ1-6, with TRBD1 identical over 7 bases. This TCR was sampled from a woman aged 45-59 years who had recovered from COVID-19. The sequenced sample consisted of PBMCs or T cells enriched from blood (not recorded which). In nucleotides, the CDR3 is TGTGCCAGCAGTTTACGCCCAGGGGGATCAAATTCACCCCTCCACTTT. Its protein product is CASSLRPGGSNSPLHF.